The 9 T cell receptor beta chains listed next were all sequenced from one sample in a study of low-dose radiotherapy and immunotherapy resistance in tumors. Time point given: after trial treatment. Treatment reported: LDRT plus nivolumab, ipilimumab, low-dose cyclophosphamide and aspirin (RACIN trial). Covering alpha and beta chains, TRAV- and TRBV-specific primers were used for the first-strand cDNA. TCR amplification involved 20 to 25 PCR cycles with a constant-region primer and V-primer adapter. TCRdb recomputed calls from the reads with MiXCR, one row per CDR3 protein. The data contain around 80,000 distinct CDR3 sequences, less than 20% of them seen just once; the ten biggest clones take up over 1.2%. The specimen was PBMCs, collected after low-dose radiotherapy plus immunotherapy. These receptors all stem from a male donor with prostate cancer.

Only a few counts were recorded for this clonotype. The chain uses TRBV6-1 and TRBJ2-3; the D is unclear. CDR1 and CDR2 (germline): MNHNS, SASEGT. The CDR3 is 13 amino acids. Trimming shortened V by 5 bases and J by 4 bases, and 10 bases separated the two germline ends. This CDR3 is CASSKTAPDTQYF. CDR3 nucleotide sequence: TGTGCCAGCAGTAAAACAGCCCCAGATACGCAGTATTTT.

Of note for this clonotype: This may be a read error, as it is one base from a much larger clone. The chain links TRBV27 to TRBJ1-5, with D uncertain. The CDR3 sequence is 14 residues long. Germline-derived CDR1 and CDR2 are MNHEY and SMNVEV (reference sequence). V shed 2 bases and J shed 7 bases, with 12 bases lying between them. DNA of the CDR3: TGTGCCAGCAGTTTACTAAAGGGCCGCCAGCCCCAGCATTTT. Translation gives CASSLLKGRQPQHF.

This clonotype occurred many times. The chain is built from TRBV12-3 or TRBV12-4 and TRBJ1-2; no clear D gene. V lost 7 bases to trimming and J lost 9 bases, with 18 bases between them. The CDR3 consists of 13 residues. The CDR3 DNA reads TGTGCCAGCACCTTCGGGGATCCCGATAGCTACACCTTC. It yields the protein CASTFGDPDSYTF.

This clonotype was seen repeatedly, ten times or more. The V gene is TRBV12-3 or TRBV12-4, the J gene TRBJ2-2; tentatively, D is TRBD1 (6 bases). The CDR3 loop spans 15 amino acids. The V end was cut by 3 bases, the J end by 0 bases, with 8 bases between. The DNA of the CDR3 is TGTGCCAGCAGTTTTGCAGGGGCGAACACCGGGGAGCTGTTTTTT. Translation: CASSFAGANTGELFF.

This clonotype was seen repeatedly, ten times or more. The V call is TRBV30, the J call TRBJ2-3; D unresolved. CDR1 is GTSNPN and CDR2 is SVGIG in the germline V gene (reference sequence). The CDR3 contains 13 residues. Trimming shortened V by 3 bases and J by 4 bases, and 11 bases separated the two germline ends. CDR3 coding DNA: TGTGCCTGGAGCCCCACCTCGGCAGATACGCAGTATTTT. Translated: CAWSPTSADTQYF. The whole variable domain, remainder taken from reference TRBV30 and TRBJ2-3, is SQTIHQWPATLVQPVGSPLSLECTVEGTSNPNLYWYRQAAGRGLQLLFYSVGIGQISSEVPQNLSASRPQDRQFILSSKKLLLSDSGFYLCAWSPTSADTQYFGPGTRLTVL.

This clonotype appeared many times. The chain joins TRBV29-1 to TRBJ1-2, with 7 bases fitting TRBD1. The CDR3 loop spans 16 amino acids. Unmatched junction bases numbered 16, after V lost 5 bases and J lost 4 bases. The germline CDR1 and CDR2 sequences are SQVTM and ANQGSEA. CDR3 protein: CSVWTGPGATTYGYTF. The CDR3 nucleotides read TGCAGCGTTTGGACAGGCCCCGGCGCCACTACCTATGGCTACACCTTC.

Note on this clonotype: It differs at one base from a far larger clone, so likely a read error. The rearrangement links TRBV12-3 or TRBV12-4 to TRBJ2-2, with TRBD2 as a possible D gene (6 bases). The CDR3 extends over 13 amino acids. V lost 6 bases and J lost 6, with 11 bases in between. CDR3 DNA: TGTGCCAGCAGCCGCAGGGAGGCCGGGGAGCTGTTTTTT. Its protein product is CASSRREAGELFF.

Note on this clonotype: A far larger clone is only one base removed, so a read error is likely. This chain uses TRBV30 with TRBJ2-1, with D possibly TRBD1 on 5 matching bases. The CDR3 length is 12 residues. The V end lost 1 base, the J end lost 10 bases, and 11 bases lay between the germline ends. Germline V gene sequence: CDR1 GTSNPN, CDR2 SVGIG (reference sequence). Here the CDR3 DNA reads TGTGCCTGGAGTGGCCAGGGTTACGAGCAGTTCTTC. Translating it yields CAWSGQGYEQFF. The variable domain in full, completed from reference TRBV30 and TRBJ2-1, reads SQTIHQWPATLVQPVGSPLSLECTVEGTSNPNLYWYRQAAGRGLQLLFYSVGIGQISSEVPQNLSASRPQDRQFILSSKKLLLSDSGFYLCAWSGQGYEQFFGPGTRLTVL.

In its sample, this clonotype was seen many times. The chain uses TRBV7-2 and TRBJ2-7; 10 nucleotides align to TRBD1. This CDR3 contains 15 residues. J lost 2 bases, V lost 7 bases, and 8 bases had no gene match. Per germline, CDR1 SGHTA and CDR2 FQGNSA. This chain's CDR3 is CASNIPGQGTYEQYF. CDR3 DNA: TGTGCCAGCAATATACCGGGACAGGGGACCTACGAGCAGTACTTC.